The rows below give T cell receptor beta chains drawn from one sample of a study. MiXCR was run by TCRdb on the 5' RACE reads, yielding one entry per CDR3 protein. The data show roughly 60,000 distinct CDR3 sequences, approximately 26% seen once. The sample consisted of tumor-infiltrating Tregs sorted from the breast tumor. These receptors all stem from a female donor with breast cancer. Both conserved end residues are part of each CDR3. Each record gives: V gene, clone size, J gene, D gene, CDR3 DNA, CDR3 protein. A D gene is named only where the DNA matches it firmly. Only part of the rows carry a size: once, few, many, or a class if the clone is expanded.

v_gene: TRBV7-3; abundance: -; j_gene: TRBJ2-3; d_gene: -; CDR3nt: TGTGCCGGCAGCTTATCGGGTCCAGGGGATACGCAGTATTTT; CDR3aa: CAGSLSGPGDTQYF
v_gene: TRBV29-1; abundance: few; j_gene: TRBJ2-1; d_gene: -; CDR3nt: TGCAGCGTCGCGGAGGGGAGGAATGAGCAGTTCTTC; CDR3aa: CSVAEGRNEQFF
v_gene: TRBV4-1; abundance: -; j_gene: TRBJ2-1; d_gene: TRBD1; CDR3nt: TGCGCCAGCAGCCAAGATCTGGGACAGGGTCTTACAGATACGCAGTTCTTC; CDR3aa: CASSQDLGQGLTDTQFF
v_gene: TRBV20-1; abundance: medium-sized; j_gene: TRBJ1-2; d_gene: -; CDR3nt: TGCAGTGCTAGAGATATAACGGGGAGCGTCTATGGCTACACCTTC; CDR3aa: CSARDITGSVYGYTF
v_gene: TRBV7-7; abundance: -; j_gene: TRBJ2-6; d_gene: TRBD1; CDR3nt: TGTGCTAGCAGCTCTCTGGTGACAGGGGTCGGGGCCAACGTCCTGACTTTC; CDR3aa: CASSSLVTGVGANVLTF
v_gene: TRBV6-1; abundance: many; j_gene: TRBJ1-5; d_gene: TRBD1; CDR3nt: TGTGCCAGCAGCTCCGGGACAGGGCCTGATCAGCCCCAGCATTTT; CDR3aa: CASSSGTGPDQPQHF
v_gene: TRBV7-2; abundance: once; j_gene: TRBJ1-1; d_gene: -; CDR3nt: TGTGCCAGCAGCTTAGGGCCCGGGGGAACTGAAGCTTTCTTT; CDR3aa: CASSLGPGGTEAFF
v_gene: TRBV6-1; abundance: many; j_gene: TRBJ2-5; d_gene: -; CDR3nt: TGTGCCAGCAGTGCGCAGGTTCAAGAGACCCAGTACTTC; CDR3aa: CASSAQVQETQYF
v_gene: TRBV6-5; abundance: few; j_gene: TRBJ1-2; d_gene: -; CDR3nt: TGTGCCACGCAAAGAAGCGGGACTGACTATGGCTACACCTTC; CDR3aa: CATQRSGTDYGYTF
v_gene: TRBV7-8; abundance: few; j_gene: TRBJ1-2; d_gene: -; CDR3nt: TGTGCCAGCAGCTTAGAAGCTCAATATGGCTACACCTTC; CDR3aa: CASSLEAQYGYTF
v_gene: TRBV6-2/TRBV6-3; abundance: many; j_gene: TRBJ2-2; d_gene: -; CDR3nt: TGTGCCAGCTTCCTAAGTCCCAACACCGGGGAGCTGTTTTTT; CDR3aa: CASFLSPNTGELFF
v_gene: TRBV6-1; abundance: -; j_gene: TRBJ2-1; d_gene: TRBD2; CDR3nt: TGTGCCAGCAGTGGACTACTAGCGGGAGGGTCCAATGAGCAGTTCTTC; CDR3aa: CASSGLLAGGSNEQFF
v_gene: TRBV6-5; abundance: many; j_gene: TRBJ1-2; d_gene: TRBD1; CDR3nt: TGTGCCAGCACCCCAGGGGGTACAAACTATGGCTACACCTTC; CDR3aa: CASTPGGTNYGYTF
v_gene: TRBV4-1; abundance: many; j_gene: TRBJ2-7; d_gene: TRBD1; CDR3nt: TGCGCCAGCAGCCTCCGGGACAGGGGCTACGAGCAGTACTTC; CDR3aa: CASSLRDRGYEQYF
v_gene: TRBV20-1; abundance: many; j_gene: TRBJ1-6; d_gene: TRBD1; CDR3nt: TGCAGTGCTAGAGGGATCCGGGACAGGGGGGATTCACCCCTCCACTTT; CDR3aa: CSARGIRDRGDSPLHF
v_gene: TRBV28; abundance: -; j_gene: TRBJ2-1; d_gene: -; CDR3nt: TGTGCCGGCAGCCCCGACAGCTCCTCCTACAATGAGCAGTTCTTC; CDR3aa: CAGSPDSSSYNEQFF
v_gene: TRBV7-9; abundance: -; j_gene: TRBJ2-5; d_gene: TRBD2; CDR3nt: TGTGCCAGCAGCGTCGCGAGCGGGAGCCCCCAAGAGACCCAGTACTTC; CDR3aa: CASSVASGSPQETQYF
v_gene: TRBV6-5; abundance: -; j_gene: TRBJ2-6; d_gene: -; CDR3nt: TGTGCCAGCACTCATCTGGGGGGTTTAGGGTCCAACGTCCTGACTTTC; CDR3aa: CASTHLGGLGSNVLTF
v_gene: TRBV5-1; abundance: -; j_gene: TRBJ2-1; d_gene: TRBD2; CDR3nt: TGCGCCAGCAGCTTCGTTGGTTCGGGAGGGTTGGATGAGCAGTTCTTC; CDR3aa: CASSFVGSGGLDEQFF
v_gene: TRBV5-1; abundance: -; j_gene: TRBJ2-3; d_gene: TRBD2; CDR3nt: TGCGCCAGCAGCTTGCGGGGGGTCATCCCAGATACGCAGTATTTT; CDR3aa: CASSLRGVIPDTQYF
v_gene: TRBV6-6; abundance: few; j_gene: TRBJ1-2; d_gene: -; CDR3nt: TGTGCCAGTGTTTTAGGGGATTTTGACTATGGCTACACCTTC; CDR3aa: CASVLGDFDYGYTF
v_gene: TRBV29-1; abundance: -; j_gene: TRBJ2-7; d_gene: TRBD2; CDR3nt: TGCAGCGTGGGGGGACTAAATTACGAGCAGTACTTC; CDR3aa: CSVGGLNYEQYF
v_gene: TRBV7-3; abundance: -; j_gene: TRBJ2-1; d_gene: -; CDR3nt: TGTGCCGGCAGCTTAAGTCGGGCGTTTTACAATGAGCAGTTCTTC; CDR3aa: CAGSLSRAFYNEQFF
v_gene: TRBV20-1; abundance: -; j_gene: TRBJ1-1; d_gene: -; CDR3nt: TGCAGTACTAGAGAATTCGGGTCGGGGTCCACTGAAGCTTTCTTT; CDR3aa: CSTREFGSGSTEAFF
v_gene: TRBV6-5; abundance: -; j_gene: TRBJ2-2; d_gene: -; CDR3nt: TGTGCCAGCAGACAAACAAGCACCGGGGAGCTGTTTTTT; CDR3aa: CASRQTSTGELFF
v_gene: TRBV9; abundance: -; j_gene: TRBJ2-3; d_gene: TRBD2; CDR3nt: TGTGCCAGCAGCGTAGCGGGGGGGAACCCCACAGATACGCAGTATTTT; CDR3aa: CASSVAGGNPTDTQYF
v_gene: TRBV6-1; abundance: many; j_gene: TRBJ2-3; d_gene: -; CDR3nt: TGTGCCAGCAGTGAAATTACGGATCTCATTGGGGATACGCAGTATTTT; CDR3aa: CASSEITDLIGDTQYF